The 25 T cell receptor beta chains below were found in one sample sequenced in a study of T cell clonality in common variable immunodeficiency. General observations from the study: In common variable immunodeficiency, TCR beta chains reportedly carried fewer deletions and N-nucleotide insertions.

Some clones are missing from TCRdb's copy, which holds only in-frame ones; the method was immunoSEQ multiplex PCR. The sample presents around 16,000 clones, none singletons. Their antigens are not known. Specimen: peripheral blood mononuclear cells. All receptors derive from a human donor with common variable immunodeficiency.

This clone came up a few times. The missing CDR3 end, 3 residues past where the read stops, is filled in from the germline J gene. The chain links TRBV6-1 to TRBJ1-5, with D unresolved. V shed 1 base and J shed 1 base, with 8 bases lying between them. Germline-derived CDR1 and CDR2 are MNHNS and SASEGT. This CDR3 region has 15 residues. The CDR3 protein is CASSEGVRSNQPQHF. Partial CDR3 DNA: TGTGCCAGCAGTGAAGGGGTGCGGAGCAATCAGCCC.

This clone was detected ten times or more. Read coverage stops 3 residues before the CDR3 terminus; the germline J gene supplies the remainder. The chain is built from TRBV19 and TRBJ2-2; no clear D. Germline lookup yields CDR1 LNHDA and CDR2 SQIVND (reference sequence). This CDR3 comprises 14 residues. The V end was cut by 3 bases, the J end by 4 bases, with 9 bases between. The CDR3 reads CASSIRHFTGELFF. Partial CDR3 DNA: TGTGCCAGTAGTATCAGGCATTTCACCGGGGAG.

This clone ranks as medium-sized. The observed sequence ends 3 residues before the CDR3 terminus, with the missing tail filled in from the germline J gene. The chain has TRBV20-1 and TRBJ2-4; 7 bases are shared with TRBD2. Germline V gene data show CDR1 as DFQATT and CDR2 as SNEGSKA (reference sequence). The CDR3 consists of 13 residues. J lost 8 bases, V lost 6 bases, and 10 bases had no gene match. CDR3 amino acids: CSADPGRGDIQYF. CDR3 DNA (partial): TGCAGTGCCGATCCAGGTCGGGGGGACATT.

This clone was detected a few times. The CDR3 extends 3 residues past the end of the read, so its final part is completed from the germline J gene. V is TRBV13 and J is TRBJ2-7, with D maybe TRBD1 (6 bases). Between the trimmed V and J ends, which lost 5 bases and 5 bases, there was a span of 22 bases. The CDR3 totals 16 residues. Germline V CDR1 and CDR2: PRHDT, FYEKMQ (reference sequence). The CDR3 is CASSHYMGASTDEQYF. CDR3 bases read: TGTGCCAGCAGCCATTATATGGGGGCATCGACGGACGAG.

This clone was detected only a few times. The sequenced fragment ends 3 residues before the CDR3 boundary, so the rest is inferred from the germline J gene. V and J are TRBV13 and TRBJ2-3; TRBD2 aligns across 9 bases. The CDR3 extends over 15 amino acids. Germline CDR1 and CDR2: PRHDT and FYEKMQ (reference sequence). The J segment lost 6 bases and the V segment lost 2 bases, leaving 6 bases of the junction unmatched. The CDR3: CASSLRLAGMDTQYF. The part of the CDR3 DNA that was read is TGTGCCAGCAGCTTACGGCTAGCGGGGATGGATACG.

About this clone itself: The read terminates 3 residues before the CDR3 end, so the remaining end is supplied by the germline J gene. This chain uses TRBV6-1 with TRBJ2-7; D may be TRBD1 (6 bases). The germline V gene encodes CDR1 MNHNS and CDR2 SASEGT. With 3 bases removed from V and 2 bases from J, the gap between germline ends came to 11 bases. CDR3 length: 14 residues. CDR3 DNA, as far as it was read: TGTGCCAGCAGTGACTACAGGGCCACCTACGAG. Amino acids: CASSDYRATYE. The CDR3 in its entirety is CASSDYRATYEQYF.

This clone was counted only a few times. The read halts 3 residues ahead of the CDR3 end, with the missing end drawn from the germline J gene. The chain combines TRBV30 with TRBJ2-2; no firm D call. Trimming took 3 bases from V and 9 from J, leaving 11 bases between them. CDR3 length: 12 amino acids. Germline V lookup: CDR1 GTSNPN, CDR2 SVGIG (reference sequence). The covered CDR3 bases are TGTGCCTGGAGCCCTAACCTCTGGGAG. Translation gives CAWSPNLWE. The full CDR3 sequence reads CAWSPNLWELFF. Using reference TRBV30 and TRBJ2-2 for the parts outside the CDR3, the full variable domain is SQTIHQWPATLVQPVGSPLSLECTVEGTSNPNLYWYRQAAGRGLQLLFYSVGIGQISSEVPQNLSASRPQDRQFILSSKKLLLSDSGFYLCAWSPNLWELFFGEGSRLTVL.

As regards this clone: The read falls 3 residues short of the CDR3 end, and the missing part is taken from the germline J gene. The J gene is TRBJ1-5, the V gene TRBV2, with 8 nucleotides matching TRBD1. The J segment lost 3 bases and the V segment lost 5 bases, leaving 6 bases of the junction unmatched. Germline CDR1 SNHLY, CDR2 FYNNEI. The CDR3 is made up of 15 amino acids. CDR3 region: CASSWTGRANQPQHF. Partial CDR3 DNA: TGTGCCAGCAGTTGGACAGGGAGGGCCAATCAGCCC.

A word on this clone: The CDR3 goes on 3 residues after the read ends, and that part is filled in from the germline J gene. The chain joins TRBV7-8 to TRBJ2-7; 10 bases match TRBD1. CDR1 and CDR2 from the germline V gene are SGHVS and FQNEAQ. This CDR3 is built from 13 residues. The ends lost 5 bases at V and 3 bases at J; junction bases unmatched: 1. The part of the CDR3 DNA that was read is TGTGCCAGCAGCCGGGACAGGGGCTACGAG. Translated, it gives CASSRDRGYE. The CDR3 in its entirety is CASSRDRGYEQYF.

Remarks on this clone: The read ends 3 residues before the CDR3 terminus; that terminus is restored from the germline J gene. This chain uses TRBV19 with TRBJ2-6, with D possibly matching TRBD1 (5 bases). The CDR3 has 17 residues. In germline, CDR1 is LNHDA, CDR2 SQIVND (reference sequence). Trimming removed 3 bases from V and 0 bases from J, with 12 bases in between. The DNA read from the CDR3 is TGTGCCAGTAGTATCCCCACAGGCTACTCTGGGGCCAACGTC. It translates to CASSIPTGYSGANV. The full CDR3 protein is CASSIPTGYSGANVLTF.

This clone was seen more than once but under ten times. The read comes to an end 3 residues before the CDR3 does, leaving the germline J gene to fill in the end. This chain links TRBV20-1 with TRBJ2-1, with TRBD1 as a possible D gene (5 bases). The germline gives CDR1 DFQATT, CDR2 SNEGSKA (reference sequence). The CDR3 runs to 15 residues. V was pared by 0 bases and J by 8 bases, with 17 bases between. CDR3 in amino acids: CSARDHQGPWDEQFF. The DNA read from the CDR3 is TGCAGTGCTAGAGATCACCAGGGCCCTTGGGATGAG.

A remark on this clone: The read is 3 residues too short to cover the CDR3 end, so that end is filled in from the germline J gene. The rearrangement uses TRBV18 and TRBJ2-7; 10 nucleotides match TRBD1. CDR3 length: 15 amino acids. CDR1 KGHSH and CDR2 LQKENI come from the germline V gene. The V gene end was trimmed by 3 bases and the J gene end by 1 base; junction bases not matched to a gene: 3. Partial CDR3 DNA: TGTGCCAGCTCACCCGGGACAGGGGTTTCCTACGAG. It codes for CASSPGTGVSYE. The whole CDR3 region reads CASSPGTGVSYEQYF.

As to this clone: The CDR3 is cut off 3 residues early in the read; its end comes from the germline J gene. The chain uses TRBV5-1 and TRBJ2-1; 8 bases line up with TRBD2. This CDR3 is 14 amino acids long. Germline CDR1 reads SGHRS; CDR2 reads YFSETQ. V lost 1 base to trimming and J lost 9 bases; unmatched junction nucleotides: 6. Incomplete CDR3 DNA: TGCGCCAGCAGCTTGAGCGGGGGCTGGGCTGAG. This encodes CASSLSGGWAE. The full CDR3 sequence reads CASSLSGGWAEQFF.

There are many counts of this clone. Read coverage stops 3 residues before the CDR3 terminus; the germline J gene supplies the remainder. V gene TRBV20-1 combines with J gene TRBJ2-2, with 7 bases lining up with TRBD2. Germline values: CDR1 DFQATT, CDR2 SNEGSKA (reference sequence). The CDR3 consists of 14 residues. Losses at the gene ends were 5 bases for V and 1 base for J; bases not matched to a gene: 4. The sequenced part of the CDR3 DNA is TGCAGTGCTCGGGGGGATTTGAACACCGGGGAG. Its protein product is CSARGDLNTGE. The whole CDR3 protein reads CSARGDLNTGELFF.

This clone came up a few times. The read terminates 3 residues before the CDR3 end, so the remaining end is supplied by the germline J gene. The gene calls are TRBV7-2 and TRBJ2-5, with unresolved D. Trimming cost V 2 bases and J 2 bases, with 9 bases left between them. Germline V gene sequence: CDR1 SGHTA, CDR2 FQGNSA. This CDR3 comprises 14 residues. The part of the CDR3 DNA that was read is TGTGCCAGCAGCTTATCCAGAGTACAAGAGACC. Protein sequence: CASSLSRVQET. Given in full, the CDR3 is CASSLSRVQETQYF.

A note on this clone: Read coverage stops 3 residues before the CDR3 terminus; the germline J gene supplies the remainder. This sequence joins TRBV19 and TRBJ2-6; no definite D call. This CDR3 contains 12 residues. V was trimmed by 8 bases and J by 2 bases, leaving 4 bases between them. Germline lookup yields CDR1 LNHDA and CDR2 SQIVND (reference sequence). The CDR3 spells CASSTGANVLTF. The sequenced CDR3 bases are TGTGCCAGTTCAACTGGGGCCAACGTC. The full variable domain, rest sourced from reference TRBV19 and TRBJ2-6, is DGGITQSPKYLFRKEGQNVTLSCEQNLNHDAMYWYRQDPGQGLRLIYYSQIVNDFQKGDIAEGYSVSREKKESFPLTVTSAQKNPTAFYLCASSTGANVLTFGAGSRLTVL.

This clone was seen a handful of times. The read falls 3 residues short of the CDR3 end, and the missing part is taken from the germline J gene. The chain joins TRBV30 to TRBJ1-6, with D maybe TRBD1 (6 bases). Per germline, CDR1 GTSNPN and CDR2 SVGIG (reference sequence). V gave up 4 bases and J gave up 2 bases, with 9 bases separating them. The CDR3 is 14 amino acids. CDR3: CAWNRDTYNSPLHF. The sequenced CDR3 bases are TGTGCCTGGAATCGGGACACCTATAATTCACCC. Based on the CDR3 plus reference TRBV30 and TRBJ1-6, the full variable domain is SQTIHQWPATLVQPVGSPLSLECTVEGTSNPNLYWYRQAAGRGLQLLFYSVGIGQISSEVPQNLSASRPQDRQFILSSKKLLLSDSGFYLCAWNRDTYNSPLHFGNGTRLTVT.

Incomplete CDR3 DNA: TGTGCCAGCAGTGGATCCGGGACAGGGGACTACGAG. Its translation: CASSGSGTGDYE. The full CDR3 protein reads CASSGSGTGDYEQYF. J is TRBJ2-7 and V is TRBV6-1; TRBD1 agrees at 10 bases. The read finishes 3 residues shy of the CDR3 end, and the germline J gene is used to complete it. The V and J ends lost 4 bases and 3 bases, in that order; junction bases with no gene match: 6. CDR1 MNHNS and CDR2 SASEGT come from the germline V gene. This CDR3 contains 15 residues.

This clone was recorded at least ten times. The chain's CDR3 is CASSQERHSGTEAFF. The CDR3 DNA, read in part, is TGTGCCAGCAGCCAAGAACGGCACTCAGGGACTGAA. The V gene is TRBV3-1 (or the pseudogene TRBV3-2), the J gene TRBJ1-1; possibly TRBD1 for D (5 bases). The observed sequence ends 3 residues before the CDR3 terminus, with the missing tail filled in from the germline J gene. CDR1 and CDR2 (germline): LGHDT, YNNKEL (reference sequence). The CDR3 loop spans 15 amino acids. Between the trimmed V and J ends, which lost 0 bases and 5 bases, there was a span of 13 bases.

As concerns this clone: The sequenced fragment ends 3 residues before the CDR3 boundary, so the rest is inferred from the germline J gene. The chain couples TRBV20-1 to TRBJ2-5; 8 nucleotides line up with TRBD2. The ends lost 6 bases at V and 2 bases at J; junction bases unmatched: 5. The CDR3 loop spans 13 amino acids. Germline CDR1 reads DFQATT; CDR2 reads SNEGSKA (reference sequence). The part of the CDR3 DNA that was read is TGCAGTGCCAAGACTAGCGCACAAGAGACC. It codes for CSAKTSAQET. In full, the CDR3 reads CSAKTSAQETQYF.

This clone was detected many times. The part of the CDR3 DNA that was read is TGTGCCAGCAGTTACCAGGGGGCCTATGGC. Protein: CASSYQGAYG. The entire CDR3 sequence reads CASSYQGAYGYTF. The genes are TRBV6-2 or TRBV6-3 and TRBJ1-2; TRBD1 matches at 8 bases. The CDR3 end is not reached by the read, which stops 3 residues before it; the germline J gene fills it in. The germline V gene encodes CDR1 MNHEY and CDR2 SVGEGT. The trim removed 2 bases at V and 4 bases at J, leaving 0 bases unmatched. This CDR3 contains 13 residues.

Remarks on this clone: The read ends 3 residues before the CDR3 terminus; that terminus is restored from the germline J gene. This rearrangement joins TRBV7-2 to TRBJ2-2; no reliable D call. Germline CDR1 SGHTA, CDR2 FQGNSA. V dropped 6 bases and J dropped 1 base, with 9 bases sitting between them. The CDR3 runs to 14 residues. CDR3 loop: CASSYSLNTGELFF. Partial CDR3 DNA: TGTGCCAGCAGTTATAGTTTGAACACCGGGGAG. Combining the CDR3 with reference TRBV7-2 and TRBJ2-2 gives the whole variable domain GAGVSQSPSNKVTEKGKDVELRCDPISGHTALYWYRQSLGQGLEFLIYFQGNSAPDKSGLPSDRFSAERTGGSVSTLTIQRTQQEDSAVYLCASSYSLNTGELFFGEGSRLTVL.

This clone was recorded a few times. The read falls 3 residues short of the CDR3 end, and the missing part is taken from the germline J gene. The chain has TRBV7-2 and TRBJ1-6; TRBD1 matches 9 bases. The germline V gene encodes CDR1 SGHTA and CDR2 FQGNSA. CDR3 length: 15 amino acids. With V trimmed by 6 bases and J by 5 bases, 5 bases remained unmatched. The CDR3: CASRRQGGDNSPLHF. Partial CDR3 DNA: TGTGCCAGCAGGAGACAGGGGGGGGATAATTCACCC.

This clone is medium-sized. The sequenced fragment ends 3 residues before the CDR3 boundary, so the rest is inferred from the germline J gene. This chain joins TRBV30 and TRBJ1-5, with TRBD1 identical over 11 bases. The germline CDR1 and CDR2 sequences are GTSNPN and SVGIG (reference sequence). The ends lost 4 bases at V and 6 bases at J; junction bases unmatched: 5. The CDR3 sequence is 14 residues long. CDR3 bases read: TGTGCCTGGACTGGGACAGGGGGTAGTCAGCCC. Protein: CAWTGTGGSQP. The complete CDR3 sequence is CAWTGTGGSQPQHF. Drawing the rest from reference TRBV30 and TRBJ1-5, the complete variable domain is SQTIHQWPATLVQPVGSPLSLECTVEGTSNPNLYWYRQAAGRGLQLLFYSVGIGQISSEVPQNLSASRPQDRQFILSSKKLLLSDSGFYLCAWTGTGGSQPQHFGDGTRLSIL.

This clone has at least ten counts. The read ends 3 residues early relative to the CDR3; the germline J gene fills the gap. The chain joins TRBV5-1 to TRBJ1-6, with TRBD1 matching 9 bases. Germline CDR1 is SGHRS and CDR2 is YFSETQ. J lost 6 bases, V lost 3 bases, and 7 bases had no gene match. The CDR3 extends over 16 amino acids. CDR3 sequence reads: CASSSLGQGSNSPLHF. CDR3 DNA, as far as it was read: TGCGCCAGCAGCTCCCTGGGACAGGGATCTAATTCACCC.